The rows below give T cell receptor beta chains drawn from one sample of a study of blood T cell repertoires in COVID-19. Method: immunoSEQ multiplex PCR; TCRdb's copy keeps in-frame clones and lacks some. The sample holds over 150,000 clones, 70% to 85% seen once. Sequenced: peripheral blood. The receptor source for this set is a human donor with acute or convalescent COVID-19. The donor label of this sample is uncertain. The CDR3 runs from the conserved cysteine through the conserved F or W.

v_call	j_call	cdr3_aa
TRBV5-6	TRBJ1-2	CASSLPQGRYYGYTF
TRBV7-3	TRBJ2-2	CASSSTTGGTGELFF
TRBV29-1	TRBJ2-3	CSVAAGTSDTQYF
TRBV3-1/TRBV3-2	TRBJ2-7	CASSPNYGSAYEQYF
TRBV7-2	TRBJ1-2	CASSPGTGNIYGYTF
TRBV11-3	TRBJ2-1	CASSKSGTPGYRNEQFF
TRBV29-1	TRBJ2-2	CSGNRDNTGELFF
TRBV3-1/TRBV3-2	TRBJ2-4	CASSPGGGSYIQYF
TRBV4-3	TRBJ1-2	CASSQVSRGNGYTF
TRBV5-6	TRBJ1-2	CASSLFLPGADLTVGYTF
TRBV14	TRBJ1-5	CASSQRREINLSNQPQHF
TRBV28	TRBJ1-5	CASSTTGGWDF
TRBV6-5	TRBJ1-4	CASTSGGRAEKLFF
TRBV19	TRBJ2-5	CASSNGAGGPVQETQYF
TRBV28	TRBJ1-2	CASSLSAYGYTF
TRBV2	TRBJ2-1	CASRLGTGLYNEQFF
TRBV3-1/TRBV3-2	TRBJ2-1	CASSQDKGTSGVWRQFF
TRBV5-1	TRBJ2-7	CASSNTGNWYEQYF
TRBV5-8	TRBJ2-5	CASSLGGTGLRETQYF
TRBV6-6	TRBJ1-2	CASSYRTGSDGYTF
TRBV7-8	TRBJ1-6	CASSFAGNSPLHF
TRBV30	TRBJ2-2	CAWNAQTGELFF
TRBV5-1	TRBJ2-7	CASSLVRREGNEQYF
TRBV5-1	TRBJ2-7	CASSLDASGTPYEQYF
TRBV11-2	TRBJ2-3	CASTRGGDYTQYF
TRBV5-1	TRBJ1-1	CASSPGGTGGKLNTEAFF
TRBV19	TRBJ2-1	CASKSRLAGANEQFF
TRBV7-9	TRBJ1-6	CASSSGQPESPLHF
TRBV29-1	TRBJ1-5	CSVGVQGGQPQHF
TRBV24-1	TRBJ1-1	CATTLGVNTEAFF
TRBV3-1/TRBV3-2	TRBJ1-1	CASSQKGANTEAFF
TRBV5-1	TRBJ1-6	CASSSLPTGGGVPLHF
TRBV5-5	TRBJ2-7	CASSLNRENYEQYF
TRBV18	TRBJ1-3	CASSRTGNGNTIYF
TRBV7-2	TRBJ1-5	CASSLVGDSNQPQHF
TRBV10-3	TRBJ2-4	CAISDLAGQKNIQYF
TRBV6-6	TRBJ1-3	CASSYGQNSGNTIYF
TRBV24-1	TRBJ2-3	CATSVGTQGSDTQYF
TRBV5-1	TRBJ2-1	CASSLDRSSYNEQFF
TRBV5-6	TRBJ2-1	CASSLRGLAGEQFF
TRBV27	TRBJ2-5	CASSSQGIGWETQYF
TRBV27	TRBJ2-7	CASSRTGGYEQYF
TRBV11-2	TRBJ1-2	CASSLEGQGIYGYTF
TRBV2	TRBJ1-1	CASKGGTEAFF
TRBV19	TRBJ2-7	CASSIDQGHSYEQYF